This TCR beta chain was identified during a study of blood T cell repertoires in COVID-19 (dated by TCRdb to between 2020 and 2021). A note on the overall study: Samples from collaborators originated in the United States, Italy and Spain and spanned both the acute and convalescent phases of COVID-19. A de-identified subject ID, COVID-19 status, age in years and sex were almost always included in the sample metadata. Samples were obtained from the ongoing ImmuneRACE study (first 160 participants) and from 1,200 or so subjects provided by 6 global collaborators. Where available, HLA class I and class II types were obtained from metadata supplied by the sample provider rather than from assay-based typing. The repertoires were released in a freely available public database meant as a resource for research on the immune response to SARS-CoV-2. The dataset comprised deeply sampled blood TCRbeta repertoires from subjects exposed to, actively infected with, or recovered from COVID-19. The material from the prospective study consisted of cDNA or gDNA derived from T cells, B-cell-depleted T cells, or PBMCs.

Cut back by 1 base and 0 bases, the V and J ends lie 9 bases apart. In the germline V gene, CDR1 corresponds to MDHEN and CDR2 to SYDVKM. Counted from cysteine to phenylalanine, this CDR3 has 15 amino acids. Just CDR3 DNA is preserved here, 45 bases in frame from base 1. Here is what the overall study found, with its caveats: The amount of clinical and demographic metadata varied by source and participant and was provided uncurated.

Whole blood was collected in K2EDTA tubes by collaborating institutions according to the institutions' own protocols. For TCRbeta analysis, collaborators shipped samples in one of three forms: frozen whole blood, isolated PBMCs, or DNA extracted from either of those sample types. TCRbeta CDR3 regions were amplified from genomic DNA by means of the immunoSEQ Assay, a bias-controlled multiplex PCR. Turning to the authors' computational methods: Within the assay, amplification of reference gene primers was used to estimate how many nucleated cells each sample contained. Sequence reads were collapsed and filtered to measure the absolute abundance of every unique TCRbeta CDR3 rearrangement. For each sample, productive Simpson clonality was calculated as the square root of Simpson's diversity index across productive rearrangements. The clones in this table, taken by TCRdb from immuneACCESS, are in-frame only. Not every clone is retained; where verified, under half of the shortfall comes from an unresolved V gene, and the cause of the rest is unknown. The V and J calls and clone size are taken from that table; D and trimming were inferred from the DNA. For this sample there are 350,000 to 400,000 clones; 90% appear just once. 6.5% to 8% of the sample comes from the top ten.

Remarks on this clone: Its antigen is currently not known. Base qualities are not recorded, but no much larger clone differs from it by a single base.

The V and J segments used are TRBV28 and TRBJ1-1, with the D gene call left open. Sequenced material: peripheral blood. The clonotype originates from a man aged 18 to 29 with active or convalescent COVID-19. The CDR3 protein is CASSLSVGLNTEAFF. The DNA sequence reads TGTGCCAGCAGTTTATCGGTCGGTTTGAACACTGAAGCTTTCTTT.